This TCR beta chain was sequenced in a study of shared clonotypes between healthy human individuals. Study-wide points: Larger estimated richness was generally seen in naive subsets than in memory subsets. In this cohort, only blood was sampled, and tissue repertoires likely differ. In several donors, around 4.8% of naive CD4 clonotypes appeared in common. Non-shared clonotypes showed lower generation probabilities than clonotypes common to all four donors.

The table lists this clone with a count of one. What it binds is not known. The protocol was immunoSEQ multiplex PCR, while the TCRdb copy is restricted to in-frame clones and leaves out a portion. The sample includes around 370,000 clones, about 97% seen only once; the top ten take about 0.32%. V lost 8 bases and J 4 bases, leaving 14 bases between the germline ends. From germline, CDR1 is MNHEY and CDR2 SVGAGI. CDR3 length: 14 residues. Sequenced sample: memory CD8+ T cells sorted from blood. Regarding subset: CD45RO+ cells pooled with CCR7-negative TemRA cells. The chain links TRBV6-5 to TRBJ2-2; TRBD2 might be the D (6 bases). The sequence came from a man aged 25 to 40 in good health. CDR3 in amino acids: CASSSGRGTGELFF. The CDR3 region has the DNA TGTGCCAGCTCGTCGGGGCGGGGCACCGGGGAGCTGTTTTTT.